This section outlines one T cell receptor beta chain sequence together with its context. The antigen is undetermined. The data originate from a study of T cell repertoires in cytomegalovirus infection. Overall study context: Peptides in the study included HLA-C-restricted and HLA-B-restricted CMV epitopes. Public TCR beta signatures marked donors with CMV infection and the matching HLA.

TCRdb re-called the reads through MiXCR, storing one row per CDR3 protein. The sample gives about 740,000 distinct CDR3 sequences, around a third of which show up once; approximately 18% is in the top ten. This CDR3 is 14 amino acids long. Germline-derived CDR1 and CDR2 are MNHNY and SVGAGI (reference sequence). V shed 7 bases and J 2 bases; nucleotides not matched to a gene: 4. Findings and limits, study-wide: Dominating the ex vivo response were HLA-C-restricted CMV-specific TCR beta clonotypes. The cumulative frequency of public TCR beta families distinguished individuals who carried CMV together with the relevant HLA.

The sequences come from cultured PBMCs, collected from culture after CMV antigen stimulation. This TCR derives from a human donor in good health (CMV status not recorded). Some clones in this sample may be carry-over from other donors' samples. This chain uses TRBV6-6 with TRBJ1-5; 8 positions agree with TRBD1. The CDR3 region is CASNRDRRNQPQHF. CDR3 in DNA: TGTGCCAGCAATCGGGACAGGCGCAATCAGCCCCAGCATTTT.